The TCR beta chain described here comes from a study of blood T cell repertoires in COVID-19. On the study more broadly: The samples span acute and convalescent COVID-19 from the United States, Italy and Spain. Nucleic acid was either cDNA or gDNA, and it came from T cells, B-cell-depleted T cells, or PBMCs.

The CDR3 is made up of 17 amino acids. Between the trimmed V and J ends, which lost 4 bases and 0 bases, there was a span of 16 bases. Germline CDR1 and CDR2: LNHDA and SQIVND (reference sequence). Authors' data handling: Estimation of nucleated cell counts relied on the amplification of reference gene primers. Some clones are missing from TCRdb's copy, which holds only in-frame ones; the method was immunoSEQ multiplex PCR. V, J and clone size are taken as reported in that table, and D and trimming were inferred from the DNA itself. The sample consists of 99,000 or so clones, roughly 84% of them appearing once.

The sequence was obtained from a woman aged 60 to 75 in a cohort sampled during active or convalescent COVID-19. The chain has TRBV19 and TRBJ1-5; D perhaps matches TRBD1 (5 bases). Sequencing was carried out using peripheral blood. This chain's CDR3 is CASSKTAHLNSNQPQHF. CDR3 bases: TGTGCCAGTAGTAAGACAGCTCACCTCAATAGCAATCAGCCCCAGCATTTT.